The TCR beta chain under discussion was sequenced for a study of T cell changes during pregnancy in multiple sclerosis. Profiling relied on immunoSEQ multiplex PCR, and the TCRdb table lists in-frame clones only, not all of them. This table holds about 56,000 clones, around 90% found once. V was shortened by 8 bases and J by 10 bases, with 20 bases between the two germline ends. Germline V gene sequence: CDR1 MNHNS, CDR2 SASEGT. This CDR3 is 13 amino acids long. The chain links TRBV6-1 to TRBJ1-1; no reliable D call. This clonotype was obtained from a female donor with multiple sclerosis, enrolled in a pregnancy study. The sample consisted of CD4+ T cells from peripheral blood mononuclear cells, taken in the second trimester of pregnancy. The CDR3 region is CASHPAGLVGAFF. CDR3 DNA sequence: TGTGCCAGCCACCCGGCCGGGTTAGTTGGAGCTTTCTTT.